This TCR beta chain was recovered during a study of a mutant IDH1 vaccine in newly diagnosed glioma. About the research overall: Radiotherapy alone preceded vaccination by 4-6 weeks; alternatively, vaccination started with temozolomide cycles. Sex distribution of treated patients was approximately 60% male and 37.5% female; mean age was around 40 years.

Note on this clone: The antigen is unknown.

Time point: week 11, during vaccination. Each dose delivered 300 ug of mutant IDH1 20-mer peptide subcutaneously with imiquimod. Sequencing used immunoSEQ multiplex PCR; TCRdb keeps in-frame clones, though not all of them. The sample carries under 35,000 clones, around 91% recorded once. The sequence was collected from a man between 18 and 35 years old with glioma. The sequencing used PBMCs, collected from a glioma patient whose treatment included an IDH1 peptide vaccine.

The DNA of the CDR3 is TGCGCCAGCAGCACCGGACAGGGAGGTGAAAAACTGTTTTTT. It is translated as CASSTGQGGEKLFF. This chain joins TRBV5-1 and TRBJ1-4, with TRBD1 identical over 8 bases. After removal of 4 bases from V and 7 bases from J, the junction contained 6 bases not matched to a gene. The CDR3 length is 14 residues. Germline CDR1 SGHRS, CDR2 YFSETQ.